This T cell receptor (beta chain) appears in the sequencing data of a study of blood T cell repertoires in COVID-19. Trimming removed 1 base from V and 2 bases from J, with 12 bases in between. Per germline, CDR1 MNHEY and CDR2 SVGEGT. The CDR3 has 15 amino acids. The repertoire was sequenced with immunoSEQ multiplex PCR; TCRdb's copy has only in-frame clones and lacks some. The table shows fewer than 500,000 clones, with 87% occurring only once. The sequence was obtained from a woman aged 18 to 35 with acute COVID-19. Sequencing used PBMCs or T cells enriched from blood (not recorded which). This chain uses TRBV6-2 or TRBV6-3 with TRBJ2-7; TRBD2 is a possible D gene (5 bases). The CDR3 protein is CASSYFHDYPYEQYF. The CDR3 nucleotides read TGTGCCAGCAGTTACTTCCACGACTACCCCTACGAGCAGTACTTC.